This T cell receptor beta chain stems from a study of T cells in localized non-small cell lung cancer. Study-level results: Longer overall survival accompanied higher blood T cell density. A median of 57 of the top 100 tumor clones appeared in adjacent lung, which was paired and uninvolved.

As regards this clone: Its antigen is unidentified.

With 4 bases removed from V and 10 bases from J, the gap between germline ends came to 11 bases. The CDR3 is 13 amino acids. Assay: immunoSEQ multiplex PCR; the TCRdb copy retains only in-frame clones and omits some. The table has 2,000 to 2,500 clones, 22% seen once; the top ten hold 15% to 20%. Source: lung tumor tissue, taken before any cancer treatment. The TCR comes from a man aged 35 to 69 with stage II lung adenocarcinoma. The chain couples TRBV7-1 to TRBJ1-6; maybe TRBD1 (5 bases). TRBV7-1 belongs to the ORF category, with a function that is uncertain. The CDR3 sequence: CASSLGGDSPLHF. The CDR3 nucleotides read TGTGCCAGCAGCTTAGGTGGGGACTCACCCCTCCACTTT.